These 15 T cell receptor beta chains share one sample of origin, sequenced in a study of a mutant IDH1 vaccine in newly diagnosed glioma. Their specific antigens are unknown. The sample's time point: week 35, safety follow-up. Mutant IDH1 20-mer peptide, at 300 ug, made up each vaccine dose, with topical imiquimod. Repertoires were generated with immunoSEQ multiplex PCR, while TCRdb's copy carries only in-frame clones and drops some. The table has 50,000 to 75,000 clones, 74% seen once. The sample was PBMCs, taken from a glioma patient whose treatment included an IDH1 peptide vaccine. The receptors shown here come from a man aged 45-65 years with glioma.

V gene TRBV9 combines with J gene TRBJ1-2; D unclear. Germline CDR1 SGDLS, CDR2 YYNGEE. CDR3 length: 12 residues. V was shortened by 0 bases and J by 7 bases, with 7 bases between the two germline ends. CDR3 residues: CASSVGTGGYTF. The CDR3 DNA sequence: TGTGCCAGCAGCGTAGGGACGGGTGGCTACACCTTC. The full variable domain, rest sourced from reference TRBV9 and TRBJ1-2, is DSGVTQTPKHLITATGQRVTLRCSPRSGDLSVYWYQQSLDQGLQFLIQYYNGEERAKGNILERFSAQQFPDLHSELNLSSLELGDSALYFCASSVGTGGYTFGSGTRLTVV.

V and J are TRBV18 and TRBJ1-2, with 9 nucleotides matching TRBD1. Germline V gives CDR1 KGHSH, CDR2 LQKENI. V dropped 2 bases and J dropped 6; count of bases not matched to a gene: 4. The CDR3 covers 14 residues. CDR3: CASSPGTGSDGYTF. CDR3 DNA sequence: TGTGCCAGCTCACCAGGGACAGGGAGTGATGGCTACACCTTC.

The chain couples TRBV2 to TRBJ1-4; a possible D gene is TRBD1 (5 bases). This CDR3 comprises 15 residues. CDR1 is SNHLY, CDR2 FYNNEI, per germline. V lost 4 bases and J 8 bases, leaving 17 bases between the germline ends. This CDR3 is CASSGRQGAPEKLFF. The CDR3, as DNA: TGTGCCAGCAGTGGCCGCCAGGGCGCCCCGGAAAAACTGTTTTTT.

The CDR3 region is CASSSGWTNEQFF. In DNA, the CDR3 is TGTGCCAGCAGCTCCGGATGGACCAATGAGCAGTTCTTC. The rearrangement uses TRBV14 and TRBJ2-1; D not resolved. Germline CDR1 SGHDN, CDR2 FVKESK. V shed 5 bases and J shed 6 bases, with 11 bases lying between them. This CDR3 contains 13 residues.

This clone was seen a single time. The chain joins TRBV19 to TRBJ1-2; D gene ambiguous. The CDR3 is 14 residues long. Germline V gene data show CDR1 as LNHDA and CDR2 as SQIVND (reference sequence). Trimming cost V 5 bases and J 3 bases, with 13 bases left between them. The CDR3 reads CASSSDSGDYGYTF. The DNA of the CDR3 is TGTGCCAGTAGTTCCGACTCAGGTGACTATGGCTACACCTTC.

The chain joins TRBV29-1 to TRBJ1-1, with D unresolved. Germline lookup yields CDR1 SQVTM and CDR2 ANQGSEA. V was cut by 2 bases and J by 0 bases, with 13 bases left in between. The CDR3 runs 15 residues. As DNA, the CDR3 is TGCAGCGTTGAAAGGTCCGGACTGTTGAACACTGAAGCTTTCTTT. This encodes CSVERSGLLNTEAFF.

The chain carries TRBV5-6 and TRBJ1-6; D is possibly TRBD1 (5 bases). Germline loops: CDR1 SGHDT, CDR2 YYEEEE. The CDR3 is 15 amino acids. The ends were cut back, 3 bases at V and 11 bases at J, with 18 bases in the middle. This chain's CDR3 is CASSSNGLRGAPLHF. Written as DNA, the CDR3 is TGTGCCAGCAGCTCGAACGGGCTTAGGGGAGCACCCCTCCACTTT.

This chain joins TRBV19 and TRBJ2-1; 10 positions agree with TRBD2. Germline V gene sequence: CDR1 LNHDA, CDR2 SQIVND (reference sequence). The length of the CDR3 is 15 residues. With V trimmed by 3 bases and J by 8 bases, 7 bases remained unmatched. The CDR3 loop reads CASSMVGLAFYEQFF. The CDR3 DNA is TGTGCCAGTAGTATGGTGGGACTAGCGTTCTATGAGCAGTTCTTC.

This chain uses TRBV7-9 with TRBJ2-5, with TRBD2 matching 11 bases. This CDR3 spans 17 amino acids. The junction had 12 bases not matched to a gene; V was cut back by 5 bases and J by 4 bases. CDR1 is SEHNR, CDR2 FQNEAQ, per germline (reference sequence). CDR3 loop: CASSPRGLAGGPETQYF. In DNA form, the CDR3 reads TGTGCCAGCAGCCCAAGAGGGCTAGCGGGGGGCCCAGAGACCCAGTACTTC.

The chain carries TRBV2 and TRBJ2-7; D uncertain. Trimming removed 6 bases from V and 0 bases from J, with 9 bases in between. Germline-derived CDR1 and CDR2 are SNHLY and FYNNEI. CDR3 length equals 13 residues. CDR3 coding DNA: TGTGCCAGCAGACCCCTGTCCTCCTACGAGCAGTACTTC. Its translation is CASRPLSSYEQYF.

The chain is built from TRBV4-1 and TRBJ1-6, with D possibly matching TRBD1 (5 bases). This CDR3 comprises 17 residues. Germline V gene data show CDR1 as MGHRA and CDR2 as YSYEKL. V was clipped by 0 bases and J by 7 bases, with 16 bases between them. CDR3 residues: CASSQEDDRYLNSPLHF. The CDR3 DNA is TGCGCCAGCAGCCAAGAAGATGACAGATATCTAAATTCACCCCTCCACTTT.

The chain links TRBV4-3 to TRBJ1-4; D uncertain. The CDR3 is made up of 13 amino acids. Germline lookup yields CDR1 LGHNA and CDR2 YSLEER. Trimming took 4 bases from V and 8 from J, leaving 11 bases between them. This CDR3 is CASSPVLYEKLFF. The CDR3 DNA is TGCGCCAGCAGCCCCGTCCTGTACGAAAAACTGTTTTTT.

This chain links TRBV9 with TRBJ2-3; 12 nucleotides align to TRBD2. The CDR3 has 17 residues. V trimming: 3 bases; J trimming: 3 bases; junction bases outside the gene matches: 8. CDR1 is SGDLS and CDR2 is YYNGEE in the germline V gene. DNA of the CDR3: TGTGCCAGCAGCGCCGGCGGACTAGCGGGGTTGACAGATACGCAGTATTTT. Amino acid sequence: CASSAGGLAGLTDTQYF. Using reference TRBV9 and TRBJ2-3 for the parts outside the CDR3, the full variable domain is DSGVTQTPKHLITATGQRVTLRCSPRSGDLSVYWYQQSLDQGLQFLIQYYNGEERAKGNILERFSAQQFPDLHSELNLSSLELGDSALYFCASSAGGLAGLTDTQYFGPGTRLTVL.

J is TRBJ2-4 and V is TRBV6-1; D is possibly TRBD2 (5 bases). This CDR3 has 17 amino acids. Germline CDR1 reads MNHNS; CDR2 reads SASEGT. The V end lost 0 bases, the J end lost 7 bases, and 19 bases lay between the germline ends. The CDR3 nucleotides read TGTGCCAGCAGTGAAGCGCGGGCTAGACAATATGGGAACATTCAGTACTTC. Amino acids: CASSEARARQYGNIQYF.

This rearrangement joins TRBV5-4 to TRBJ2-5; 9 positions agree with TRBD1. This CDR3 contains 16 residues. Germline V gives CDR1 SGHNT, CDR2 YYREEE (reference sequence). J lost 5 bases, V lost 4 bases, and 12 bases had no gene match. As DNA, the CDR3 is TGTGCCAGCAGCCTCCCCGGACAGGGGCAGGTTGAGACCCAGTACTTC. It yields the protein CASSLPGQGQVETQYF.